These 5 T cell receptor beta chains share one sample of origin, sequenced in a study of T cell repertoires in cytomegalovirus infection. No antigen is known for these receptors. MiXCR, run by TCRdb on the reads, gives a single entry per CDR3 protein. This table holds approximately 280,000 distinct CDR3 sequences, around 20% found once. The sample was cultured PBMCs, taken from culture after CMV antigen stimulation. The receptors here all came from a human donor in good health (CMV status not recorded). Some clones in this sample may be carry-over from other donors' samples.

This clonotype has ten or more counts. The gene calls are TRBV12-3 or TRBV12-4 and TRBJ2-3; unclear D gene. The germline V and J ends were trimmed by 5 bases and 2 bases, with 11 bases remaining between them. The CDR3 contains 14 residues. The CDR3 region is CASSPTDPTDTQYF. DNA for the CDR3: TGTGCCAGCAGTCCTACAGATCCCACAGATACGCAGTATTTT.

This clonotype was counted at least ten times. The gene calls are TRBV7-2 and TRBJ2-1; 9 positions agree with TRBD1. Unmatched junction bases numbered 5, after V lost 5 bases and J lost 3 bases. The V gene's germline CDR1 is SGHTA and CDR2 FQGNSA. The CDR3 is 15 amino acids. This chain's CDR3 is CASSLGTGYYNEQFF. The CDR3 nucleotides are TGTGCCAGCAGCCTTGGGACAGGGTACTACAATGAGCAGTTCTTC.

This clonotype was detected ten times or more. The chain links TRBV28 to TRBJ1-1; perhaps TRBD1 as D (6 bases). Germline values: CDR1 MDHEN, CDR2 SYDVKM. The ends were cut back, 5 bases at V and 5 bases at J, with 18 bases in the middle. The CDR3 is made up of 15 amino acids. In nucleotides, the CDR3 is TGTGCCAGCAGTCTGACTTGGGGGCGAGGGACTGAAGCTTTCTTT. Its protein is CASSLTWGRGTEAFF.

This clonotype was observed many times. CDR3 protein: CASTAGPQETQYF. The CDR3 DNA reads as TGTGCCAGCACCGCAGGGCCACAAGAGACCCAGTACTTC. V is TRBV12-3 or TRBV12-4 and J is TRBJ2-5, with TRBD1 as a possible D gene (5 bases). Trimming pared 7 bases from V and 2 bases from J, leaving 11 bases between. CDR3 length equals 13 residues.

V is TRBV20-1 and J is TRBJ1-2; perhaps TRBD1 as D (5 bases). V was pared by 3 bases and J by 5 bases, with 13 bases between. From germline, CDR1 is DFQATT and CDR2 SNEGSKA (reference sequence). CDR3 length equals 13 residues. This chain's CDR3 is CSASLQESYGYTF. The CDR3 region has the DNA TGCAGTGCTAGTTTACAGGAGAGTTATGGCTACACCTTC.